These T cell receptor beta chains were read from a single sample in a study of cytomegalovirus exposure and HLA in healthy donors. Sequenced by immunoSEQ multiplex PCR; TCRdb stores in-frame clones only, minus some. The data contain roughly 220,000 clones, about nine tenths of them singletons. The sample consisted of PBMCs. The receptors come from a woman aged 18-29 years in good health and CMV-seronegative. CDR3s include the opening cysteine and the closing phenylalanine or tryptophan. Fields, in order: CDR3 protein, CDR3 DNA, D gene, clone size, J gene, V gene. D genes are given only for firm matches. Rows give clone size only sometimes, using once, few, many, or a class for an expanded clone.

cdr3_aa: CASSLGIGTLYEQYF
cdr3_nt: TGTGCCAGCAGCTTAGGGATCGGGACACTGTACGAGCAGTACTTC
d_call: -
clone_size: -
j_call: TRBJ2-7
v_call: TRBV11-2

cdr3_aa: CASSFRGPPPYSNQPQHF
cdr3_nt: TGCGCCAGCAGCTTTAGGGGCCCACCCCCTTATAGCAATCAGCCCCAGCATTTT
d_call: -
clone_size: once
j_call: TRBJ1-5
v_call: TRBV5-1

cdr3_aa: CASSYGQGAYYEQYF
cdr3_nt: TGTGCTAGCAGCTACGGACAGGGGGCTTACTACGAGCAGTACTTC
d_call: TRBD1
clone_size: -
j_call: TRBJ2-7
v_call: TRBV7-7

cdr3_aa: CASSLSLGARSGELFF
cdr3_nt: TGTGCCAGCAGCTTATCGCTGGGGGCAAGGTCCGGGGAGCTGTTTTTT
d_call: -
clone_size: once
j_call: TRBJ2-2
v_call: TRBV7-9

cdr3_aa: CATSRDSLDSLNTEAFF
cdr3_nt: TGTGCCACCAGCAGAGATTCTCTGGACAGTCTGAACACTGAAGCTTTCTTT
d_call: -
clone_size: -
j_call: TRBJ1-1
v_call: TRBV15

cdr3_aa: CASRAGGAFPEAFF
cdr3_nt: TGTGCCAGCAGAGCAGGGGGCGCGTTCCCTGAAGCTTTCTTT
d_call: TRBD1
clone_size: -
j_call: TRBJ1-1
v_call: TRBV2

cdr3_aa: CASSESGGITEAFF
cdr3_nt: TGCGCCAGCAGTGAATCAGGGGGCATCACTGAAGCTTTCTTT
d_call: TRBD1
clone_size: -
j_call: TRBJ1-1
v_call: TRBV10-1

cdr3_aa: CASSRDSGLAGELFF
cdr3_nt: TGCGCCAGCAGTCGGGACAGCGGTTTGGCCGGGGAGCTGTTTTTT
d_call: TRBD1
clone_size: once
j_call: TRBJ2-2
v_call: TRBV10-1

cdr3_aa: CASSARQGESNQPQHF
cdr3_nt: TGTGCCAGTAGTGCTAGACAGGGGGAAAGCAATCAGCCCCAGCATTTT
d_call: TRBD1
clone_size: -
j_call: TRBJ1-5
v_call: TRBV19

cdr3_aa: CASIGGGANYGYTF
cdr3_nt: TGTGCCAGTATCGGTGGAGGCGCTAACTATGGCTACACCTTC
d_call: -
clone_size: -
j_call: TRBJ1-2
v_call: TRBV19

cdr3_aa: CAGGRGSYEQYF
cdr3_nt: TGTGCCGGTGGACGGGGGTCCTACGAGCAGTACTTC
d_call: -
clone_size: few
j_call: TRBJ2-7
v_call: TRBV30

cdr3_aa: CASSYSRSGNTEAFF
cdr3_nt: TGTGCCAGCAGTTACTCGAGGTCGGGAAACACTGAAGCTTTCTTT
d_call: -
clone_size: -
j_call: TRBJ1-1
v_call: TRBV6-5

cdr3_aa: CASSLNRGYEQYF
cdr3_nt: TGTGCCAGCAGCTTAAACAGGGGTTACGAGCAGTACTTC
d_call: TRBD1
clone_size: -
j_call: TRBJ2-7
v_call: TRBV11-2

cdr3_aa: CASSFGLAAEQYF
cdr3_nt: TGTGCCAGCAGCTTCGGTCTAGCTGCCGAGCAGTACTTC
d_call: -
clone_size: few
j_call: TRBJ2-7
v_call: TRBV19

cdr3_aa: CASSISRRVVYGYTF
cdr3_nt: TGTGCCAGTAGTATTAGCCGCAGGGTCGTCTATGGCTACACCTTC
d_call: -
clone_size: -
j_call: TRBJ1-2
v_call: TRBV19

cdr3_aa: CSVVGTGDDDYGYTF
cdr3_nt: TGCAGCGTGGTTGGGACAGGGGATGATGACTATGGCTACACCTTC
d_call: TRBD1
clone_size: -
j_call: TRBJ1-2
v_call: TRBV29-1

cdr3_aa: CAWRAGQYTEAFF
cdr3_nt: TGTGCCTGGAGGGCAGGGCAGTACACTGAAGCTTTCTTT
d_call: -
clone_size: -
j_call: TRBJ1-1
v_call: TRBV30

cdr3_aa: CASSFLVDRLKNIQYF
cdr3_nt: TGTGCCAGCAGTTTTCTTGTGGACAGGTTAAAAAACATTCAGTACTTC
d_call: TRBD1
clone_size: -
j_call: TRBJ2-4
v_call: TRBV27

cdr3_aa: CSAGEHEQYF
cdr3_nt: TGCAGTGCTGGGGAGCACGAGCAGTACTTC
d_call: -
clone_size: few
j_call: TRBJ2-7
v_call: TRBV20-1

cdr3_aa: CATSRVTGNQPQHF
cdr3_nt: TGTGCCACCAGCAGAGTCACAGGGAATCAGCCCCAGCATTTT
d_call: -
clone_size: -
j_call: TRBJ1-5
v_call: TRBV15

cdr3_aa: CATQEGPEAFF
cdr3_nt: TGTGCCACCCAGGAGGGACCTGAAGCTTTCTTT
d_call: -
clone_size: -
j_call: TRBJ1-1
v_call: TRBV19

cdr3_aa: CASSRPEGNEQFF
cdr3_nt: TGTGCCAGCAGCCGTCCGGAGGGCAATGAGCAGTTCTTC
d_call: -
clone_size: -
j_call: TRBJ2-1
v_call: TRBV5-4

cdr3_aa: CASSTGTGLVQPQHF
cdr3_nt: TGTGCCAGCAGCACCGGGACAGGGTTAGTTCAGCCCCAGCATTTT
d_call: TRBD1
clone_size: -
j_call: TRBJ1-5
v_call: TRBV28

cdr3_aa: CASLLGGDTQYF
cdr3_nt: TGTGCCAGCCTACTAGGAGGGGATACGCAGTATTTT
d_call: -
clone_size: -
j_call: TRBJ2-3
v_call: TRBV6-1

cdr3_aa: CASSSIRGNEQFF
cdr3_nt: TGTGCCAGCAGCTCGATCCGCGGGAATGAGCAGTTCTTC
d_call: -
clone_size: -
j_call: TRBJ2-1
v_call: TRBV5-6

cdr3_aa: CASSSVGSGNTGELFF
cdr3_nt: TGTGCCAGCAGTTCGGTGGGTAGCGGGAACACCGGGGAGCTGTTTTTT
d_call: -
clone_size: once
j_call: TRBJ2-2
v_call: TRBV6-5

cdr3_aa: CAISESRTVNQPQHF
cdr3_nt: TGTGCCATCAGTGAGTCTCGTACAGTCAATCAGCCCCAGCATTTT
d_call: -
clone_size: -
j_call: TRBJ1-5
v_call: TRBV10-3

cdr3_aa: CASSARQNLNTEAFF
cdr3_nt: TGTGCCAGCAGCGCTAGACAGAATCTGAACACTGAAGCTTTCTTT
d_call: -
clone_size: -
j_call: TRBJ1-1
v_call: TRBV9

cdr3_aa: CASSLAGRDYYEQYF
cdr3_nt: TGTGCCAGCAGCTTAGCGGGCAGGGATTACTACGAGCAGTACTTC
d_call: -
clone_size: -
j_call: TRBJ2-7
v_call: TRBV7-2

cdr3_aa: CASSPRDNEQFF
cdr3_nt: TGTGCCAGCAGTCCGCGGGATAATGAGCAGTTCTTC
d_call: -
clone_size: -
j_call: TRBJ2-1
v_call: TRBV6-5

cdr3_aa: CASSWELAGKLFF
cdr3_nt: TGCGCCAGCAGCTGGGAGCTAGCGGGAAAGCTGTTTTTT
d_call: TRBD2
clone_size: once
j_call: TRBJ2-2
v_call: TRBV5-1

cdr3_aa: CASSEYGTGGKDTGELFF
cdr3_nt: TGTGCCAGCAGTGAATATGGGACAGGGGGGAAAGACACCGGGGAGCTGTTTTTT
d_call: TRBD1
clone_size: -
j_call: TRBJ2-2
v_call: TRBV25-1

cdr3_aa: CATSSGLLHRNEKLFF
cdr3_nt: TGCGCCACCTCTAGCGGATTACTCCATCGGAACGAAAAACTGTTTTTT
d_call: -
clone_size: -
j_call: TRBJ1-4
v_call: TRBV5-1

cdr3_aa: CASSIPHAGYPTYGYTF
cdr3_nt: TGTGCCAGTAGTATCCCCCACGCGGGGTATCCAACCTATGGCTACACCTTC
d_call: -
clone_size: -
j_call: TRBJ1-2
v_call: TRBV19

cdr3_aa: CASSLAGQGYTIYF
cdr3_nt: TGTGCCAGCAGCTTGGCGGGACAGGGGTACACCATATATTTT
d_call: TRBD1
clone_size: -
j_call: TRBJ1-3
v_call: TRBV5-6

cdr3_aa: CASRTWVEEKLFF
cdr3_nt: TGTGCCAGCAGGACATGGGTTGAGGAAAAACTGTTTTTT
d_call: -
clone_size: -
j_call: TRBJ1-4
v_call: TRBV6-6

cdr3_aa: CASSSTERQGSDTQYF
cdr3_nt: TGCGCCAGCAGCTCCACCGAGAGACAGGGCAGCGATACGCAGTATTTT
d_call: TRBD1
clone_size: -
j_call: TRBJ2-3
v_call: TRBV5-1

cdr3_aa: CASSRLSEPYYGYTF
cdr3_nt: TGTGCCAGCAGTCGGCTCTCGGAGCCCTACTATGGCTACACCTTC
d_call: -
clone_size: -
j_call: TRBJ1-2
v_call: TRBV27

cdr3_aa: CASSEARAGELFF
cdr3_nt: TGTGCCAGCAGTGAAGCGCGGGCGGGAGAGCTGTTTTTT
d_call: -
clone_size: -
j_call: TRBJ2-2
v_call: TRBV2

cdr3_aa: CASIVDRGSNQPQHF
cdr3_nt: TGTGCCAGCATCGTAGACAGGGGAAGCAATCAGCCCCAGCATTTT
d_call: TRBD1
clone_size: -
j_call: TRBJ1-5
v_call: TRBV5-6

cdr3_aa: CASSDPGQGQPQHF
cdr3_nt: TGTGCCAGCAGTGATCCTGGACAGGGTCAGCCCCAGCATTTT
d_call: TRBD1
clone_size: few
j_call: TRBJ1-5
v_call: TRBV25-1

cdr3_aa: CASSLSGTSTREGETQYF
cdr3_nt: TGCGCCAGCAGCTTATCCGGGACTAGCACACGAGAGGGAGAGACCCAGTACTTC
d_call: TRBD2
clone_size: -
j_call: TRBJ2-5
v_call: TRBV5-1

cdr3_aa: CASSYSSPYNEQFF
cdr3_nt: TGTGCCAGCAGTTACTCGAGCCCCTACAATGAGCAGTTCTTC
d_call: -
clone_size: -
j_call: TRBJ2-1
v_call: TRBV6-6

cdr3_aa: CSAGQGGEQYF
cdr3_nt: TGCAGCGCCGGGCAGGGGGGCGAGCAGTACTTC
d_call: -
clone_size: -
j_call: TRBJ2-7
v_call: TRBV29-1

cdr3_aa: CASSVDPGLVYEQYF
cdr3_nt: TGTGCCAGCAGCGTAGACCCGGGACTAGTCTACGAGCAGTACTTC
d_call: TRBD2
clone_size: -
j_call: TRBJ2-7
v_call: TRBV9

cdr3_aa: CASSSRGVTEAFF
cdr3_nt: TGTGCCAGCAGCAGTCGGGGGGTTACTGAAGCTTTCTTT
d_call: -
clone_size: -
j_call: TRBJ1-1
v_call: TRBV6-5

cdr3_aa: CAMRTAANTEAFF
cdr3_nt: TGTGCCATGAGGACAGCCGCAAACACTGAAGCTTTCTTT
d_call: -
clone_size: -
j_call: TRBJ1-1
v_call: TRBV10-3

cdr3_aa: CASSDGQGGVLTF
cdr3_nt: TGTGCCAGTAGTGACGGACAGGGTGGGGTCCTGACTTTC
d_call: TRBD1
clone_size: -
j_call: TRBJ2-6
v_call: TRBV19

cdr3_aa: CASSQGEVAFF
cdr3_nt: TGTGCCAGCAGCCAAGGGGAAGTAGCTTTCTTT
d_call: -
clone_size: -
j_call: TRBJ1-1
v_call: TRBV9

cdr3_aa: CASKVQGYRSNQPQHF
cdr3_nt: TGTGCCAGCAAGGTACAGGGGTACAGAAGTAATCAGCCCCAGCATTTT
d_call: TRBD1
clone_size: -
j_call: TRBJ1-5
v_call: TRBV2

cdr3_aa: CASSPLGGVPGLEQFF
cdr3_nt: TGCGCCAGCAGCCCACTTGGGGGGGTCCCGGGGTTAGAGCAGTTCTTC
d_call: TRBD2
clone_size: -
j_call: TRBJ2-1
v_call: TRBV5-1

cdr3_aa: CATSRERYGSSYEQYF
cdr3_nt: TGTGCCACCAGCAGAGAGAGGTACGGGAGCTCCTACGAGCAGTACTTC
d_call: -
clone_size: -
j_call: TRBJ2-7
v_call: TRBV15

cdr3_aa: CASRRDRGETQYF
cdr3_nt: TGTGCCAGCAGGCGGGACAGGGGAGAGACCCAGTACTTC
d_call: TRBD1
clone_size: -
j_call: TRBJ2-5
v_call: TRBV6-5

cdr3_aa: CAWTLSGSGYEQYF
cdr3_nt: TGTGCCTGGACCCTTAGCGGGAGTGGGTACGAGCAGTACTTC
d_call: TRBD2
clone_size: -
j_call: TRBJ2-7
v_call: TRBV30

cdr3_aa: CASRAYKGDSNQPQHF
cdr3_nt: TGTGCCAGCAGGGCGTATAAAGGGGATAGCAATCAGCCCCAGCATTTT
d_call: -
clone_size: -
j_call: TRBJ1-5
v_call: TRBV6-6